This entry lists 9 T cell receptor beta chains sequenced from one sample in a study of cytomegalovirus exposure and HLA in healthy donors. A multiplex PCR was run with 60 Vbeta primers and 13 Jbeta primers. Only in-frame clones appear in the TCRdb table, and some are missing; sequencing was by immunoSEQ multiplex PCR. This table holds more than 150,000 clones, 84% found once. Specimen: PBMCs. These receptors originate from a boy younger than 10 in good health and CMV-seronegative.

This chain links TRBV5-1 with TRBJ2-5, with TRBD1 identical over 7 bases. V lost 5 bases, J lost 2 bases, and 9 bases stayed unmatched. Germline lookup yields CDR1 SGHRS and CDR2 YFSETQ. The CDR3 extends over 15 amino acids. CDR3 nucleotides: TGCGCCAGCAGTTCCTCCGGGACAGAACAAGAGACCCAGTACTTC. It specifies CASSSSGTEQETQYF.

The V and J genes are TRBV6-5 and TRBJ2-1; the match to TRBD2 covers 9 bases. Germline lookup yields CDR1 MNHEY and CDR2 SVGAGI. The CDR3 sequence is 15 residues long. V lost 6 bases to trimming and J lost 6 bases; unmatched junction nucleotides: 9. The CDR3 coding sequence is TGTGCCAGCAGGCGGACTAGCGAGCGAGGCAATGAGCAGTTCTTC. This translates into CASRRTSERGNEQFF.

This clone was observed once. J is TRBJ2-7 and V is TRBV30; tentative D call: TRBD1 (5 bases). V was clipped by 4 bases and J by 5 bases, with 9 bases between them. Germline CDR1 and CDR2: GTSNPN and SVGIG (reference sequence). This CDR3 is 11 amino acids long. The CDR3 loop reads CAWKVGDEQYF. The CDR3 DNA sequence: TGTGCCTGGAAGGTAGGGGACGAGCAGTACTTC.

This CDR3 reads CAWGTGRSYNEQFF. The CDR3 DNA is TGTGCCTGGGGAACAGGCCGCTCCTACAATGAGCAGTTCTTC. V usage is TRBV30 and J usage is TRBJ2-1, with D tentatively TRBD1 (5 bases). The CDR3 totals 14 residues. CDR1 and CDR2 (germline): GTSNPN, SVGIG (reference sequence). V lost 5 bases, J lost 0 bases, and 11 bases lay in between.

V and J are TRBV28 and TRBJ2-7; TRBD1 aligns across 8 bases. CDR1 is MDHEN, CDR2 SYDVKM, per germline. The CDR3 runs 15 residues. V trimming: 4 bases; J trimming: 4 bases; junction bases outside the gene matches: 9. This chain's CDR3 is CASSSPRTGRYEQYF. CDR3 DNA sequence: TGTGCCAGCAGTTCGCCAAGGACAGGGAGGTACGAGCAGTACTTC.

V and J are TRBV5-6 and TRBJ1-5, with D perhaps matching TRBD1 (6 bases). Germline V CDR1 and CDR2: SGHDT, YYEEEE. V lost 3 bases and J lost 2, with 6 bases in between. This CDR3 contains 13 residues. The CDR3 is CASSSGGNQPQHF. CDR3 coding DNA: TGTGCCAGCAGCTCAGGGGGCAATCAGCCCCAGCATTTT.

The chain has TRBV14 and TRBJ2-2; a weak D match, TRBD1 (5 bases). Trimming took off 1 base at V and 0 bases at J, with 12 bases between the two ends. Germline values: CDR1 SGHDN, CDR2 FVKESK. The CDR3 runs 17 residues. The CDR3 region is CASSQAAGYPNTGELFF. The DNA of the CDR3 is TGTGCCAGCAGCCAAGCAGCAGGGTACCCGAACACCGGGGAGCTGTTTTTT.

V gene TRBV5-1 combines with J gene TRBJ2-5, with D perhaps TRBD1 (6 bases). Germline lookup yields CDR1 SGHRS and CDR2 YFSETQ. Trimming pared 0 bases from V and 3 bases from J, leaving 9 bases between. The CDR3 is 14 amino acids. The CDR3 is CASSLAAGEETQYF. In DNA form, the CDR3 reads TGCGCCAGCAGCTTGGCAGCAGGGGAAGAGACCCAGTACTTC.

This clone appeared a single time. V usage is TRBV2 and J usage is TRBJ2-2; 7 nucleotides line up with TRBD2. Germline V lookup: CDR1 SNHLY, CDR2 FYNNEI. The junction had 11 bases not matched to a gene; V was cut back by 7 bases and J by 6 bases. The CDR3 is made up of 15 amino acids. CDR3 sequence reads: CASKESSGISGELFF. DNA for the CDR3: TGTGCCAGCAAGGAGTCCAGCGGGATTTCCGGGGAGCTGTTTTTT.